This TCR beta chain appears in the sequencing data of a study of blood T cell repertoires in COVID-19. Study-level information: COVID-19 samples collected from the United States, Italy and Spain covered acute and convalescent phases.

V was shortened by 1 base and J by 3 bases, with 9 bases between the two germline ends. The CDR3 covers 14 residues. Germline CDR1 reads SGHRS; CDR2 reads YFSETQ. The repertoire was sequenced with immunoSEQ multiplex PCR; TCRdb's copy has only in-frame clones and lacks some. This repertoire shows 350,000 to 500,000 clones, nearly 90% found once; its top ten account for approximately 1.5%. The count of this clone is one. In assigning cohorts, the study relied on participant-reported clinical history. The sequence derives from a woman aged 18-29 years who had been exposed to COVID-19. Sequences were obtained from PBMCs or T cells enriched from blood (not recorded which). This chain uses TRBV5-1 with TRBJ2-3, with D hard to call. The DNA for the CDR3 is TGCGCCAGCAGCTTGCCCGAACTTACAGATACGCAGTATTTT. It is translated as CASSLPELTDTQYF.